This T cell receptor beta chain appears in the sequencing data of a study of cytomegalovirus exposure and HLA in healthy donors. Findings and caveats of the study: Reports indicated that the classifier achieved high specificity and sensitivity in diagnosing cytomegalovirus status.

A multiplex PCR was run with 60 Vbeta primers and 13 Jbeta primers. Data came from immunoSEQ multiplex PCR; TCRdb stores just in-frame clones and leaves some out. The table lists about 150,000 clones, around 80% of them singletons, with roughly 6.8% in the top ten. The CDR3 is made up of 15 amino acids. Trimming cost V 0 bases and J 6 bases; bases outside gene matches: 7. CDR1 and CDR2 (germline): MGHRA, YSYEKL. Of note for this clone: The antigen is unknown.

Sequencing was performed on PBMCs. V gene TRBV4-1 combines with J gene TRBJ1-1; 7 bases are a match to TRBD1. The origin of this receptor is a man aged 40-49 years in good health and CMV-seropositive. The chain's CDR3 is CASSQDPQGGPEAFF. The CDR3 DNA follows: TGCGCCAGCAGCCAAGATCCCCAGGGGGGTCCTGAAGCTTTCTTT.